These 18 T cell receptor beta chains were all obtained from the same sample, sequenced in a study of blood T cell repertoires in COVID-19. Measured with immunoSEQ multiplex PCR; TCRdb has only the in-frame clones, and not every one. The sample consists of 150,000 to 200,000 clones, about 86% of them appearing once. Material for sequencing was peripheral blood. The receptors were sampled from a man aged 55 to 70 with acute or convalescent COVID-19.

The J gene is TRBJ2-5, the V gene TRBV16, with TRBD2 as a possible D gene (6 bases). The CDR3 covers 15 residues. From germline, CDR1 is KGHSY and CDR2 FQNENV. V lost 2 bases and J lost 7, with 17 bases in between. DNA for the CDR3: TGTGCCAGCAGCCAAAGGGACCGGGGGAAGGGGACCCAGTACTTC. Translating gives CASSQRDRGKGTQYF. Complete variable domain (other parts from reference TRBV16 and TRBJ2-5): GEEVAQTPKHLVRGEGQKAKLYCAPIKGHSYVFWYQQVLKNEFKFLISFQNENVFDETGMPKERFSAKCLPNSPCSLEIQATKLEDSAVYFCASSQRDRGKGTQYFGPGTRLLVL.

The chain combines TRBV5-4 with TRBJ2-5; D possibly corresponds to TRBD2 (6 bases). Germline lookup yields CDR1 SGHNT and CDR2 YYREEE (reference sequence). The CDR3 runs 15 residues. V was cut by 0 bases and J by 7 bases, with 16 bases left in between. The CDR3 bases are TGTGCCAGCAGCTTGGAGCGTACTAGCCATGGGACCCAGTACTTC. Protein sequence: CASSLERTSHGTQYF.

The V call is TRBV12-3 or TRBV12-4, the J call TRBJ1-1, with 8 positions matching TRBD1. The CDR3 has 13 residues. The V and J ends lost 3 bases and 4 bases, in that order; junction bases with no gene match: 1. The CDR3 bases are TGTGCCAGCAGTTTGCAGGGGGCCACTGAAGCTTTCTTT. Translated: CASSLQGATEAFF.

The CDR3 DNA follows: TGTGCCAGCAGTTTTACAGGGAGTAGATGGGAAAAACTGTTTTTT. As protein: CASSFTGSRWEKLFF. The gene calls are TRBV28 and TRBJ1-4; a possible D gene is TRBD1 (6 bases). CDR1 is MDHEN, CDR2 SYDVKM, per germline. CDR3 size: 15 residues. V dropped 3 bases and J dropped 8 bases, with 16 bases sitting between them.

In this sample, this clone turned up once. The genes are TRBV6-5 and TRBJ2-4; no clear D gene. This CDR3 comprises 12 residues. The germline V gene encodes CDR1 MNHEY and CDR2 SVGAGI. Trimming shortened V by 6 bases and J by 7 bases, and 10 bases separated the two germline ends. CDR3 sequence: CASRPPGNIQYF. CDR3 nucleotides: TGTGCCAGCAGACCACCCGGGAACATTCAGTACTTC.

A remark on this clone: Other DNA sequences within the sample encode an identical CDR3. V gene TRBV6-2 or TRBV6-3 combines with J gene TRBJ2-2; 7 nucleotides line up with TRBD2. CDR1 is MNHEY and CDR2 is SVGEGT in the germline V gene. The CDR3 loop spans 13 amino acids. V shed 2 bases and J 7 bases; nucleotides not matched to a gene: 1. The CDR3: CASSYGGGGELFF. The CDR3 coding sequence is TGTGCCAGCAGTTACGGGGGGGGCGGGGAGCTGTTTTTT.

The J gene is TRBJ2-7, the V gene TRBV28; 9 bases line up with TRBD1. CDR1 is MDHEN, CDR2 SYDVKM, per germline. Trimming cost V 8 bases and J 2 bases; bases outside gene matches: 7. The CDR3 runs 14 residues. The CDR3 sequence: CASHNRGHTYEQYF. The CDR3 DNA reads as TGTGCCAGCCATAACAGGGGGCACACCTACGAGCAGTACTTC.

CDR3 coding DNA: TGTGCCAGCTCCCATGACAGGGGCAATCAGCCCCAGCATTTT. This translates into CASSHDRGNQPQHF. The genes are TRBV18 and TRBJ1-5; TRBD1 matches at 7 bases. The CDR3 runs to 14 residues. V lost 6 bases and J lost 2; bases outside the gene matches: 4. The germline gives CDR1 KGHSH, CDR2 LQKENI. Drawing the rest from reference TRBV18 and TRBJ1-5, the complete variable domain is NAGVMQNPRHLVRRRGQEARLRCSPMKGHSHVYWYRQLPEEGLKFMVYLQKENIIDESGMPKERFSAEFPKEGPSILRIQQVVRGDSAAYFCASSHDRGNQPQHFGDGTRLSIL.

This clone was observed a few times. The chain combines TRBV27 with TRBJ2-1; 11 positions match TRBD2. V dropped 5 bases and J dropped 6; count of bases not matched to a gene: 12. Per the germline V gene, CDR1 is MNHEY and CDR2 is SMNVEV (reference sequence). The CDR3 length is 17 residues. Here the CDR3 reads CASSILAGADLVNEQFF. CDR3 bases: TGTGCCAGCAGTATACTAGCGGGAGCGGATCTGGTCAATGAGCAGTTCTTC.

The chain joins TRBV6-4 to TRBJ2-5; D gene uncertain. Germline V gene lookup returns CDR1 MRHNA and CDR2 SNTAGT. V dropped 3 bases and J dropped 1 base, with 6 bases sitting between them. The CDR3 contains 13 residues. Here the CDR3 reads CASSDGFQETQYF. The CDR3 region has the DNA TGTGCCAGCAGTGATGGCTTCCAAGAGACCCAGTACTTC.

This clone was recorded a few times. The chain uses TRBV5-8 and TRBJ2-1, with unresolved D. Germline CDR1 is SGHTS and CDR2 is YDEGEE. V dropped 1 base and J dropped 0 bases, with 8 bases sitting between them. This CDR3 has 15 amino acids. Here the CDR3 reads CASSLMSYSYNEQFF. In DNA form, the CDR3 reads TGTGCCAGCAGCTTGATGTCTTACTCCTACAATGAGCAGTTCTTC.

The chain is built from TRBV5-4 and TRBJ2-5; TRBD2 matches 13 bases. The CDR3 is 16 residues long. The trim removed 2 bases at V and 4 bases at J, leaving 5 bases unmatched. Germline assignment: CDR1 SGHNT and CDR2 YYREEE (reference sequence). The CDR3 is CASSLRLAGGIETQYF. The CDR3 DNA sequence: TGTGCCAGCAGCTTAAGACTAGCGGGAGGCATAGAGACCCAGTACTTC.

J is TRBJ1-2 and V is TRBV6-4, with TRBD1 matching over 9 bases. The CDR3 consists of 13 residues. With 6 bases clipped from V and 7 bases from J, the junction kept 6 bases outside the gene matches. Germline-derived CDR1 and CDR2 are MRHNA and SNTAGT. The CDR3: CASRPGQGLGYTF. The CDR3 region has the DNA TGTGCCAGCAGACCGGGACAGGGCCTTGGCTACACCTTC.

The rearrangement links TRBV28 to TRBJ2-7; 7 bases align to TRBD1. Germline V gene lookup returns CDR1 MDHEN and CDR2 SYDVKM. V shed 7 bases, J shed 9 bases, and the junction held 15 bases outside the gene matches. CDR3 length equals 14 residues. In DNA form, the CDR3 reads TGTGCCAGCACCCGACCGGGACAGCCCTTCGGGCAGTACTTC. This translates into CASTRPGQPFGQYF.

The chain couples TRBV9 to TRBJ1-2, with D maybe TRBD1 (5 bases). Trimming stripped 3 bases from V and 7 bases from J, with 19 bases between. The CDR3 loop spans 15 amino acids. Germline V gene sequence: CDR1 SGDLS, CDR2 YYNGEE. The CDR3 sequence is CASSGRGRALFGYTF. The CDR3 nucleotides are TGTGCCAGCAGCGGGCGGGGCAGGGCGTTATTTGGCTACACCTTC. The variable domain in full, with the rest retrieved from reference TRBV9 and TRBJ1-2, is DSGVTQTPKHLITATGQRVTLRCSPRSGDLSVYWYQQSLDQGLQFLIQYYNGEERAKGNILERFSAQQFPDLHSELNLSSLELGDSALYFCASSGRGRALFGYTFGSGTRLTVV.

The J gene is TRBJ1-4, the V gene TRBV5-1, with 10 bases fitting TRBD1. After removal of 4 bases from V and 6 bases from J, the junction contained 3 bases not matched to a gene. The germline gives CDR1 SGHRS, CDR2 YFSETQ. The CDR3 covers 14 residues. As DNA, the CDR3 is TGCGCCAGCAGCGAGACAGGGGGCTATGAAAAACTGTTTTTT. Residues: CASSETGGYEKLFF. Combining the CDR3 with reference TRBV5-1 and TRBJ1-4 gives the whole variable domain KAGVTQTPRYLIKTRGQQVTLSCSPISGHRSVSWYQQTPGQGLQFLFEYFSETQRNKGNFPGRFSGRQFSNSRSEMNVSTLELGDSALYLCASSETGGYEKLFFGSGTQLSVL.

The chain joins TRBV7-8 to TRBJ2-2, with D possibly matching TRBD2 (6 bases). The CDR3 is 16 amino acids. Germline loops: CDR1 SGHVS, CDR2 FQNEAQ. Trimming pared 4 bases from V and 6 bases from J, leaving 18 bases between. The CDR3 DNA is TGTGCCAGCAGCTCGACCGGGAGACGAACGGCCGGGGAGCTGTTTTTT. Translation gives CASSSTGRRTAGELFF.

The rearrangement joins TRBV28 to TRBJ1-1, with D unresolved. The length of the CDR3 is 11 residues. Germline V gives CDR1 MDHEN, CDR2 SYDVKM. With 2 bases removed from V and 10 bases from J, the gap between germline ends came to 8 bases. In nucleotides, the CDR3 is TGTGCCAGCAGTTTAGAGGTGCGAGCTTTCTTT. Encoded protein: CASSLEVRAFF. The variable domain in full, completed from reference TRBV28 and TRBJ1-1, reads DVKVTQSSRYLVKRTGEKVFLECVQDMDHENMFWYRQDPGLGLRLIYFSYDVKMKEKGDIPEGYSVSREKKERFSLILESASTNQTSMYLCASSLEVRAFFGQGTRLTVV.